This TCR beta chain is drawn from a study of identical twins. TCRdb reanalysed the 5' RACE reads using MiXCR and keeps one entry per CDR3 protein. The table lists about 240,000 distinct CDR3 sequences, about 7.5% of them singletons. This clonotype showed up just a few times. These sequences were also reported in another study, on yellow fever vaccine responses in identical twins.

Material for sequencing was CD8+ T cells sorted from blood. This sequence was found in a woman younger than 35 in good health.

CDR3 sequence reads: CASSFGTGPPYEQYF. The CDR3 DNA reads TGTGCCAGCAGCTTTGGGACAGGGCCCCCCTACGAGCAGTACTTC. This chain links TRBV13 with TRBJ2-7; 9 bases are a match to TRBD1. Germline CDR1 and CDR2: PRHDT and FYEKMQ (reference sequence). V gave up 3 bases and J gave up 2 bases; unmatched junction bases: 5. The CDR3 spans 15 residues.